Listed below are T cell receptor beta chains from one sample, sequenced in a study of memory CD4+ T cells and cytomegalovirus serostatus. Sequenced by immunoSEQ multiplex PCR; TCRdb stores in-frame clones only, minus some. This table holds some 47,000 clones, just under 80% found once. Sample: memory CD4+ T cells from blood. These receptors were taken from an adult in good health and CMV-seronegative. The CDR3 runs from the conserved cysteine through the conserved F or W.

TRBJ1-2,TRBV5-1,CASRPNSGSANYGYTF
TRBJ1-2,TRBV30,CAWAHRAGYTF
TRBJ2-3,TRBV5-1,CASSLLGSTGTDTQYF
TRBJ2-5,TRBV27,CASSRAGTGYQETQYF
TRBJ1-4,TRBV18,CASSPSAATNEKLFF
TRBJ2-1,TRBV7-9,CASSSLGANNEQFF
TRBJ2-1,TRBV2,CASDLQGAPQLEQFF
TRBJ1-3,TRBV30,CAWSPVRPGNTIYF
TRBJ2-7,TRBV27,CASSLWGSGEQYF
TRBJ1-2,TRBV25-1,CASSRTTDGYTF
TRBJ2-2,TRBV2,CASSRDRGYDTGELFF
TRBJ1-2,TRBV7-2,CASSSPTATNYGYTF
TRBJ1-3,TRBV11-3,CASSRTSTGIAGNTIYF
TRBJ2-7,TRBV29-1,CSVSTGIDEQYF
TRBJ2-3,TRBV5-1,CASSLGGHGTDTQYF
TRBJ1-2,TRBV7-2,CASSFGQGLGYTF
TRBJ1-4,TRBV14,CASSSLVTAQREKLFF
TRBJ2-5,TRBV4-3,CASSQARHEGSETQYF
TRBJ2-1,TRBV30,CAWSRGNNEQFF
TRBJ1-4,TRBV6-1,CASSDRGGRANEKLFF
TRBJ1-4,TRBV7-2,CASSLDYGRGKLFF
TRBJ1-5,TRBV7-2,CASSIRGDQPQHF
TRBJ2-2,TRBV6-1,CASSEGAAGVGITGELFF
TRBJ1-3,TRBV6-1,CASRTSSGNTIYF
TRBJ1-1,TRBV5-1,CASSFRSSFTEAFF
TRBJ1-1,TRBV6-1,CASRLDSGNTEAFF
TRBJ1-2,TRBV7-3,CASSLEPGYGYTF
TRBJ1-2,TRBV5-1,CASSYQPPGYTF
TRBJ2-2,TRBV5-4,CASTTMDRGTGELFF
TRBJ2-7,TRBV6-6,CASRPVAGGAYEQYF
TRBJ2-7,TRBV2,CASSVGRYYEQYF
TRBJ1-1,TRBV2,CASSEIRDVEAFF
TRBJ1-5,TRBV6-1,CASSPAGNQPQHF
TRBJ2-7,TRBV10-3,CAISEPSRQGNPLDEQYF
TRBJ1-3,TRBV7-9,CASSLVNSRDTIYF
TRBJ2-7,TRBV10-3,CAIWGGAPYEQYF
TRBJ2-3,TRBV6-5,CASSLGPGADTQYF
TRBJ2-1,TRBV2,CASREDRADEQFF